This T cell receptor (beta chain) was observed in a study of T-cell reconstitution after alpha-beta-depleted transplantation in children. Only a few counts were recorded for this clonotype. Its antigen is not identified. Notes on the study in general: Alpha-beta T cells present about two months after transplant were reported to originate from several hundred expanded graft clones. The main origin of T-cell counts and diversity one year after transplant was newly produced T cells.

The CDR3 runs to 12 residues. V lost 4 bases to trimming and J lost 5 bases, with 10 bases between them. Germline V lookup: CDR1 SGHDT, CDR2 YYEEEE. Preparation of the TCRbeta library involved a method that used unique molecular identifiers. TCRdb reanalysed the PCR reads using MiXCR and keeps one entry per CDR3 protein. The sample contains a few hundred thousand distinct CDR3 sequences, 43% of which appear only once. The J gene is TRBJ2-7, the V gene TRBV5-6; D might be TRBD1 (6 bases). This receptor was obtained from a girl aged 2 to 10 with aplastic anemia, due to receive a stem cell transplant. The sequencing here drew on PBMCs, taken before TCRalphabeta/CD19-depleted stem cell transplant. For the CDR3, the DNA is TGTGCCAGCAGCCGGACAGTGAACGAGCAGTACTTC. Protein: CASSRTVNEQYF.